The TCR beta chain under discussion was sequenced for a study of T-cell memory formation after mild COVID-19. Germline CDR1 and CDR2: MNHNS and SASEGT. The CDR3 extends over 15 amino acids. V was trimmed by 3 bases and J by 1 base, leaving 13 bases between them. A single record per CDR3 protein comes from TCRdb applying MiXCR to the 5' RACE reads. The sample has some 330,000 distinct CDR3 sequences; about 21% are singletons. The sequenced material came from PBMCs or a T cell subset sorted from them (not recorded which). The TCR comes from an adult woman who had mild COVID-19 (a few samples of this study predate the infection). Cell type and time point are not known. The chain links TRBV6-1 to TRBJ2-7, with a weak D call TRBD2 (5 bases). The CDR3, as DNA: TGTGCCAGCAGTGAGGCCGGGGTTGATTCCTACGAGCAGTACTTC. Amino acid sequence: CASSEAGVDSYEQYF.